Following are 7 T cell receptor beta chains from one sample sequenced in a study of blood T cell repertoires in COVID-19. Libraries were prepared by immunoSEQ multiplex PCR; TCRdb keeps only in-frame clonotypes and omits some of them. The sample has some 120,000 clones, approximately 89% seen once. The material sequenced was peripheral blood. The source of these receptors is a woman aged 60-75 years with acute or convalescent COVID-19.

The CDR3: CSATSGRGQFF. The CDR3 DNA reads as TGCAGTGCTACGAGCGGGAGGGGGCAGTTCTTC. The chain carries TRBV20-1 and TRBJ2-1, with TRBD2 matching 10 bases. The CDR3 extends over 11 amino acids. Germline-derived CDR1 and CDR2 are DFQATT and SNEGSKA (reference sequence). With 4 bases clipped from V and 12 bases from J, the junction kept 3 bases outside the gene matches.

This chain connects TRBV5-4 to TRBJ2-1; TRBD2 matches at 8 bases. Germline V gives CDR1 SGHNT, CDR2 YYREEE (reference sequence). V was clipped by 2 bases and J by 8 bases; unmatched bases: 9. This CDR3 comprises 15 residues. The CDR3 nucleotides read TGTGCCAGCAGCTTCGGGGGGGAGGGCCTATATGAGCAGTTCTTC. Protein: CASSFGGEGLYEQFF.

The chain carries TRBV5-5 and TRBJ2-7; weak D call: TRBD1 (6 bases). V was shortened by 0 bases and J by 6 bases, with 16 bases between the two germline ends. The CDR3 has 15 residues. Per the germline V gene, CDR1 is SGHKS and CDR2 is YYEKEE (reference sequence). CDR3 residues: CASSLEQGFRAEQYF. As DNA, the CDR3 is TGTGCCAGCAGCTTGGAACAGGGATTCCGGGCCGAGCAGTACTTC.

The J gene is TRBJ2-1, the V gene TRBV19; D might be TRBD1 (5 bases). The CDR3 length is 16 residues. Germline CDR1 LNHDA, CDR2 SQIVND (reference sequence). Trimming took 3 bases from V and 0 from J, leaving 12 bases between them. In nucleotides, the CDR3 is TGTGCCAGTAGTATGGTAGGGGTAAGCTCCTACAATGAGCAGTTCTTC. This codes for CASSMVGVSSYNEQFF. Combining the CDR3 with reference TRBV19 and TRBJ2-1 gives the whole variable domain DGGITQSPKYLFRKEGQNVTLSCEQNLNHDAMYWYRQDPGQGLRLIYYSQIVNDFQKGDIAEGYSVSREKKESFPLTVTSAQKNPTAFYLCASSMVGVSSYNEQFFGPGTRLTVL.

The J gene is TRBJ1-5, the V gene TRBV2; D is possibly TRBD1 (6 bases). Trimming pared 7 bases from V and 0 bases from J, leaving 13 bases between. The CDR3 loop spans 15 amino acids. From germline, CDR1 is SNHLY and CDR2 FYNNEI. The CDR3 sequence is CASNRGGGSNQPQHF. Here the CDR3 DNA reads TGTGCCAGCAATAGGGGGGGCGGTAGCAATCAGCCCCAGCATTTT.

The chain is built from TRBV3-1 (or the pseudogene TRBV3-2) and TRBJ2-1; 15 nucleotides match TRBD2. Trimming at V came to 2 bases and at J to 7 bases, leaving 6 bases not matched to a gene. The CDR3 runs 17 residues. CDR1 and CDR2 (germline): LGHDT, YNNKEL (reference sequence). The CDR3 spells CASSQFTGLAGGNEQFF. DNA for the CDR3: TGTGCCAGCAGCCAATTTACCGGACTAGCGGGAGGGAATGAGCAGTTCTTC.

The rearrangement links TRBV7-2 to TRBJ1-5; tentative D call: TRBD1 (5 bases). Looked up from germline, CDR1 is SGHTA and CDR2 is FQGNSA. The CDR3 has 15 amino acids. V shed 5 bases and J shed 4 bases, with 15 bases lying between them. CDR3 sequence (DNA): TGTGCCAGCAGCCCCGGTGGGGGGGGGAATCAGCCCCAGCATTTT. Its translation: CASSPGGGGNQPQHF.